Each of the 20 T cell receptor beta chains below was sequenced from the same sample in a study of glioma-infiltrating T cells. Amplification of TCR alpha and beta CDR3 regions from RNA used iRepertoire nested multiplex PCR. TCRdb passed the multiplex PCR reads through MiXCR, listing each CDR3 protein once. In the table there are about 180,000 distinct CDR3 sequences, around 40% of which are singletons. The sample comprised glioma tissue, nonneoplastic brain tissue, or PBMCs (not recorded which). The receptors were gathered from a human donor with low-grade glioma or glioblastoma, undergoing nonglioma brain surgery, or in good health (not recorded which).

Regarding this clonotype: A read error may explain this, as a much larger clone is one base away. The V and J genes are TRBV28 and TRBJ1-5, with a weak D call TRBD1 (5 bases). The CDR3 totals 14 residues. Per germline, CDR1 MDHEN and CDR2 SYDVKM. Deletions cut 2 bases from V and 3 bases from J, with 8 bases between. The CDR3 DNA is TGTGCCAGCAGTTTAACGGGGCCCAATCAGCCCCAGCATTTT. The encoded protein is CASSLTGPNQPQHF.

With regard to this clonotype: A much larger clone lies one base from this, so it may be a read error. Because it lacks the conserved phenylalanine or tryptophan at the end, this CDR3 is likely a read error. This chain links TRBV7-8 with TRBJ1-1, with D possibly TRBD1 on 5 matching bases. Germline-derived CDR1 and CDR2 are SGHVS and FQNEAQ. CDR3 length equals 16 residues. V dropped 6 bases and J dropped 1 base, with 18 bases sitting between them. In nucleotides, the CDR3 is TGTGCCAGCAGGGGTGGCAGGGAGGCCGCGAACACTGAAGCTTTCCTT. This codes for CASRGGREAANTEAFL.

This chain links TRBV12-3 or TRBV12-4 with TRBJ1-1; no clear D gene. Trimming took off 7 bases at V and 5 bases at J, with 17 bases between the two ends. CDR3 size: 14 residues. CDR3 sequence: CASKPDLRRTEAFF. CDR3 nucleotides: TGTGCCAGCAAACCGGACCTCAGAAGGACTGAAGCTTTCTTT.

As for this clonotype: The junction shows a germline mismatch at one end, possibly a read error. The chain combines TRBV10-3 with TRBJ1-6; TRBD1 agrees at 8 bases. The length of the CDR3 is 14 residues. Germline loops: CDR1 ENHRY, CDR2 SYGVKD. The CDR3 DNA is TGTGCCATCATGGGGACAGGACATAATTCAACCCTCCACTTT. The encoded protein is CAIMGTGHNSTLHF.

V gene TRBV2 combines with J gene TRBJ1-4; unclear D gene. The CDR3 has 15 amino acids. V was cut by 6 bases and J by 8 bases, with 19 bases left in between. Germline CDR1 is SNHLY and CDR2 is FYNNEI. The CDR3, as DNA: TGTGCCAGCAGCGCTGGAGCTTGGGCATTCGAAAAACTGTTTTTT. This gives the protein CASSAGAWAFEKLFF.

This clonotype came up many times. The gene calls are TRBV28 and TRBJ2-1; the match to TRBD2 covers 12 bases. The germline V gene encodes CDR1 MDHEN and CDR2 SYDVKM. The CDR3 totals 18 residues. V gave up 5 bases and J gave up 4 bases; unmatched junction bases: 12. The CDR3 spells CASSPILGLAGEYNEQFF. The CDR3 coding sequence is TGTGCCAGCAGTCCTATTCTGGGACTAGCGGGCGAATACAATGAGCAGTTCTTC.

This clonotype was seen ten or more times. This chain connects TRBV28 to TRBJ2-5, with no clear D. Germline assignment: CDR1 MDHEN and CDR2 SYDVKM. Trimming shortened V by 2 bases and J by 0 bases, and 7 bases separated the two germline ends. The CDR3 length is 14 residues. CDR3 sequence: CASSLAGYQETQYF. The CDR3 DNA reads as TGTGCCAGCAGTTTAGCAGGTTACCAAGAGACCCAGTACTTC.

This clonotype has ten or more counts. This chain joins TRBV20-1 and TRBJ1-5; D gene ambiguous. The V end was cut by 0 bases, the J end by 0 bases, with 9 bases between. The CDR3 loop spans 15 amino acids. The germline gives CDR1 DFQATT, CDR2 SNEGSKA (reference sequence). The CDR3 sequence: CSARDPRYSNQPQHF. The CDR3 bases are TGCAGTGCTAGAGATCCGAGATATAGCAATCAGCCCCAGCATTTT.

About this clonotype: The conserved final phenylalanine or tryptophan is absent from the CDR3, which likely points to a read error. This sequence joins TRBV28 and TRBJ1-5, with TRBD1 as a possible D gene (5 bases). Germline CDR1 and CDR2: MDHEN and SYDVKM. This CDR3 has 15 amino acids. The CDR3 DNA follows: TGTGCCAGCAGTTTCCGGGACCGAGGTCAGCAGCCTCAGCATTCT. As protein: CASSFRDRGQQPQHS.

This chain joins TRBV20-1 and TRBJ2-1; D is possibly TRBD1 (5 bases). Trimming shortened V by 6 bases and J by 4 bases, and 16 bases separated the two germline ends. The CDR3 spans 14 residues. Germline-derived CDR1 and CDR2 are DFQATT and SNEGSKA (reference sequence). CDR3 nucleotides: TGCAGTGCCCACCAGGGAAGGGATTACAATGAGCAGTTCTTC. Its protein is CSAHQGRDYNEQFF.

The chain carries TRBV27 and TRBJ2-1; TRBD2 agrees at 10 bases. The CDR3 is 13 amino acids. V shed 6 bases, J shed 8 bases, and the junction held 4 bases outside the gene matches. Per germline, CDR1 MNHEY and CDR2 SMNVEV (reference sequence). The CDR3 loop is CASSSAGGDEQFF. As DNA, the CDR3 is TGTGCCAGCAGCTCAGCGGGAGGGGATGAGCAGTTCTTC.

This clonotype is a singleton in its sample. In DNA form, the CDR3 reads TGCGCCAGCAGCCCCCGGGGGACCACGGGGCAGCCCCAGCATTTT. Translation: CASSPRGTTGQPQHF. The V call is TRBV5-1, the J call TRBJ1-5; weak D call: TRBD1 (5 bases). In germline, CDR1 is SGHRS, CDR2 YFSETQ. CDR3 size: 15 residues. Between the trimmed V and J ends, which lost 4 bases and 7 bases, there was a span of 18 bases.

This clonotype was seen repeatedly, ten times or more. The genes are TRBV28 and TRBJ2-7; 8 nucleotides line up with TRBD2. Germline-derived CDR1 and CDR2 are MDHEN and SYDVKM. This CDR3 region has 16 residues. After removal of 2 bases from V and 3 bases from J, the junction contained 9 bases not matched to a gene. This chain's CDR3 is CASSLISSGPFYEQYF. The CDR3, as DNA: TGTGCCAGCAGTTTAATTTCTAGCGGGCCGTTCTACGAGCAGTACTTC.

This clonotype was recorded at least ten times. The chain has TRBV20-1 and TRBJ2-3; 10 nucleotides line up with TRBD2. V lost 6 bases and J lost 1; bases outside the gene matches: 10. This CDR3 spans 16 amino acids. Per germline, CDR1 DFQATT and CDR2 SNEGSKA (reference sequence). The CDR3 region has the DNA TGCAGTGCGACCACTACGGGGACTAGCGGCACAGATACGCAGTATTTT. Residues: CSATTTGTSGTDTQYF.

Note on this clonotype: A clone one base away is much larger, so this may be a read error. The chain joins TRBV20-1 to TRBJ2-3; D remains ambiguous. This CDR3 region has 19 residues. Per germline, CDR1 DFQATT and CDR2 SNEGSKA (reference sequence). The germline V and J ends were trimmed by 5 bases and 0 bases, with 27 bases remaining between them. This chain's CDR3 is CSASSHIPTPDESTDTQYF. The CDR3 region has the DNA TGCAGTGCTTCTTCCCATATCCCGACTCCCGACGAAAGCACAGATACGCAGTATTTT.

A note on this clonotype: This clone may be a read error of a much larger clone one base away. The chain links TRBV25-1 to TRBJ2-5; either TRBD1 or TRBD2 may supply D (5 bases each). The length of the CDR3 is 13 residues. Germline loops: CDR1 MGHDK, CDR2 SYGVNS. Trimming took 8 bases from V and 9 from J, leaving 19 bases between them. CDR3: CASGAMGTWAQYF. As DNA, the CDR3 is TGTGCCAGCGGCGCGATGGGGACGTGGGCCCAGTACTTC.

This clonotype occurred once. A read error may produce the germline difference seen at one junction end. CDR3 coding DNA: TGTGCCAGCAGTCCCGGGATGAATGAGAAGTTCTTC. Translated, it gives CASSPGMNEKFF. V gene TRBV6-6 combines with J gene TRBJ2-1, with a possible D match to TRBD2 (5 bases). The CDR3 runs 12 residues. Per the germline V gene, CDR1 is MNHNY and CDR2 is SVGAGI (reference sequence).

Regarding this clonotype: This may be a read error: a much more frequent sequence differs by one nucleotide. The V call is TRBV7-9, the J call TRBJ2-2, with TRBD2 as a possible D gene (6 bases). Per the germline V gene, CDR1 is SEHNR and CDR2 is FQNEAQ (reference sequence). There are 13 residues in the CDR3. Trimming cost V 1 base and J 11 bases, with 11 bases left between them. The CDR3: CASSLVRDGELFF. The CDR3 DNA is TGTGCCAGCAGCTTAGTGCGGGACGGCGAGCTGTTTTTT. Looking up the rest from reference TRBV7-9 and TRBJ2-2 gives the full variable domain: DTGVSQNPRHKITKRGQNVTFRCDPISEHNRLYWYRQTLGQGPEFLTYFQNEAQLEKSRLLSDRFSAERPKGSFSTLEIQRTEQGDSAMYLCASSLVRDGELFFGEGSRLTVL.

The sample holds many counts of this clonotype. The chain carries TRBV28 and TRBJ1-5; 7 nucleotides agree with TRBD1. Trimming removed 6 bases from V and 4 bases from J; junction bases left unmatched: 9. The CDR3 sequence is 15 residues long. Germline assignment: CDR1 MDHEN and CDR2 SYDVKM. CDR3 in amino acids: CASRQVGQKNQPQHF. CDR3 sequence (DNA): TGTGCCAGCAGGCAGGTGGGACAGAAGAATCAGCCCCAGCATTTT.

Comment on this clonotype: A much larger clone is a single base away; this may be a read error. This chain connects TRBV7-2 to TRBJ2-1, with D possibly TRBD2 on 6 matching bases. The CDR3 consists of 16 residues. Trimming left V 5 bases short and J 6 bases short, with 20 bases between. Per germline, CDR1 SGHTA and CDR2 FQGNSA. In DNA form, the CDR3 reads TGTGCCAGCAGCCACGCCGGGACTCCAACCTTCAATGAGCAGTTCTTC. Residues: CASSHAGTPTFNEQFF.